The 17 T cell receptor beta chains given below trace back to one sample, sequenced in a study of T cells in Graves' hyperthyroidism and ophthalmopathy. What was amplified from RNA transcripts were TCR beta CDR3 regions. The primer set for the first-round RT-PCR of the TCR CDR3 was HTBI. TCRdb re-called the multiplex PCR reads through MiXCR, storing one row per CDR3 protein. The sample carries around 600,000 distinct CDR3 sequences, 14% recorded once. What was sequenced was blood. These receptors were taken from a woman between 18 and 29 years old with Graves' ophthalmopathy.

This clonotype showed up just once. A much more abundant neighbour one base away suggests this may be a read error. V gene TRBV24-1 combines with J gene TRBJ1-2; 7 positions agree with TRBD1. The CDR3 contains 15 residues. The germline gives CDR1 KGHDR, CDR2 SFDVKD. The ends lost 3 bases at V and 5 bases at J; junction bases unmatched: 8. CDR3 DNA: TGTGCCACCAGTGATATCAGGGGGGACCTTTATGGCTACACCTTC. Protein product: CATSDIRGDLYGYTF.

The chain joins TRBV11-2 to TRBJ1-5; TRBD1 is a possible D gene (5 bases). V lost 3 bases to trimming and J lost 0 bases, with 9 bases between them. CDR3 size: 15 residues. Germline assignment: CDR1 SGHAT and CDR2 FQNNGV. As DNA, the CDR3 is TGTGCCAGCAGCTTCTCAGGGTTTAGCAATCAGCCCCAGCATTTT. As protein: CASSFSGFSNQPQHF.

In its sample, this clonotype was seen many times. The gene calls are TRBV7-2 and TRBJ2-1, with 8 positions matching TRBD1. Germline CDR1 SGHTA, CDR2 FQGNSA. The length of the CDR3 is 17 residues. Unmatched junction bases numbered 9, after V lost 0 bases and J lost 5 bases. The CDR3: CASSLAPGGRGHNEQFF. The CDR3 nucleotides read TGTGCCAGCAGCTTAGCGCCAGGGGGCAGGGGCCACAATGAGCAGTTCTTC.

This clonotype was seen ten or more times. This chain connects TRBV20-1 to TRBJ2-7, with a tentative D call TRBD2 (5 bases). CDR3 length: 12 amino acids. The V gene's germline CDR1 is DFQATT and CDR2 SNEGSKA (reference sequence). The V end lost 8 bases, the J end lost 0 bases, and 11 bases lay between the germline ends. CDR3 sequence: CSCGEGSYEQYF. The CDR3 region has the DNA TGCAGTTGCGGCGAGGGCTCCTACGAGCAGTACTTC.

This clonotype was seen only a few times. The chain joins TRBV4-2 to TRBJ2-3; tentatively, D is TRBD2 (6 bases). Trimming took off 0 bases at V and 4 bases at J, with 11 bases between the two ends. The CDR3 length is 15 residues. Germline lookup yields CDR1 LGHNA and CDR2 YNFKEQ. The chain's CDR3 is CASSQDLLAADTQYF. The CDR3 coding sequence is TGTGCCAGCAGCCAAGATCTACTAGCTGCAGATACGCAGTATTTT.

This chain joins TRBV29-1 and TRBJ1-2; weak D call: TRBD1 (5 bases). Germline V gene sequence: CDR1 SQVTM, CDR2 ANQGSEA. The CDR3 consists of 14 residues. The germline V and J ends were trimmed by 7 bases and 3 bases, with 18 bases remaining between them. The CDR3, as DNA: TGCAGCGCCGAAGGTGAGGGGCGGGACTATGGCTACACCTTC. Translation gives CSAEGEGRDYGYTF.

CDR3 protein: CASSIDSTGGETQYF. CDR3 in DNA: TGTGCCAGTAGTATAGATAGCACAGGGGGAGAGACCCAGTACTTC. The rearrangement joins TRBV19 to TRBJ2-5; 8 positions agree with TRBD1. Trimming cost V 0 bases and J 4 bases; bases outside gene matches: 4. The CDR3 runs to 15 residues. Germline V gene lookup returns CDR1 LNHDA and CDR2 SQIVND (reference sequence).

CDR3 sequence reads: CASSIDAGSGEKLFF. The CDR3 nucleotides are TGTGCCAGTAGTATTGATGCCGGGTCGGGGGAAAAACTGTTTTTT. The chain combines TRBV19 with TRBJ1-4; D gene uncertain. The germline V gene encodes CDR1 LNHDA and CDR2 SQIVND (reference sequence). V lost 3 bases and J 8 bases, leaving 16 bases between the germline ends. This CDR3 is 15 amino acids long.

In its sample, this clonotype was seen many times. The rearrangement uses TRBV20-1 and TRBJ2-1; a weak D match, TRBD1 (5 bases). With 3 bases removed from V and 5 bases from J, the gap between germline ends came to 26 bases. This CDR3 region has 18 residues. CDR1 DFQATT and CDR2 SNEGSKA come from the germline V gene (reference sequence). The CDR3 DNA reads TGCAGTGCTAGCTCCCCCCGGCAGGGTGCCCTCGGGCACAATGAGCAGTTCTTC. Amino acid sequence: CSASSPRQGALGHNEQFF.

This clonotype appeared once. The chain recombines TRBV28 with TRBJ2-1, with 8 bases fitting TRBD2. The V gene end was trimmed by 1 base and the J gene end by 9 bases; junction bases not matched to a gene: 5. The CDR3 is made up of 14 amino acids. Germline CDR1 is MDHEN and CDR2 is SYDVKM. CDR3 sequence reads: CASSLFPGGGEQFF. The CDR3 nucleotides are TGTGCCAGCAGTTTATTTCCGGGGGGGGGTGAGCAGTTCTTC.

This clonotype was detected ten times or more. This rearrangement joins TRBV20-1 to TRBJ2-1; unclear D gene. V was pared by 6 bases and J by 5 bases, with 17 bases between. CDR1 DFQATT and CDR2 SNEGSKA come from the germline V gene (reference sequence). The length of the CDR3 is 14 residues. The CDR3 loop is CSAALFYRNNEQFF. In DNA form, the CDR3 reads TGCAGTGCCGCCTTATTCTACCGGAACAATGAGCAGTTCTTC.

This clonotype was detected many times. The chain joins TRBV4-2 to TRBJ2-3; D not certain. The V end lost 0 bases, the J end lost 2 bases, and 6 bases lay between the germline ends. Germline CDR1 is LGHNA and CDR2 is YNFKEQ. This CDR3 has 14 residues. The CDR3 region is CASSQDRTTDTQYF. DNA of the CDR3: TGTGCCAGCAGCCAAGACCGGACCACAGATACGCAGTATTTT.

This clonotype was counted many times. This chain's CDR3 is CAWRPVGDRLYEQYF. For the CDR3, the DNA is TGTGCCTGGAGACCCGTCGGGGACCGGCTCTACGAGCAGTACTTC. This chain joins TRBV30 and TRBJ2-7; D might be TRBD1 or TRBD2, each matching 5 bases. Per germline, CDR1 GTSNPN and CDR2 SVGIG (reference sequence). Deletions cut 3 bases from V and 3 bases from J, with 18 bases between. The CDR3 consists of 15 residues. Supplemented by reference TRBV30 and TRBJ2-7, the full variable domain reads SQTIHQWPATLVQPVGSPLSLECTVEGTSNPNLYWYRQAAGRGLQLLFYSVGIGQISSEVPQNLSASRPQDRQFILSSKKLLLSDSGFYLCAWRPVGDRLYEQYFGPGTRLTVT.

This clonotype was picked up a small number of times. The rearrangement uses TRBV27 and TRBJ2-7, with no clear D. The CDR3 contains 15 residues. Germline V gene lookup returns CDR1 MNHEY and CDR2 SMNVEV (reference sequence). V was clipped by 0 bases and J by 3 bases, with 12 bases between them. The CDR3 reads CASSLSSGLGYEQYF. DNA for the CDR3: TGTGCCAGCAGTTTATCGTCCGGGCTTGGCTACGAGCAGTACTTC.

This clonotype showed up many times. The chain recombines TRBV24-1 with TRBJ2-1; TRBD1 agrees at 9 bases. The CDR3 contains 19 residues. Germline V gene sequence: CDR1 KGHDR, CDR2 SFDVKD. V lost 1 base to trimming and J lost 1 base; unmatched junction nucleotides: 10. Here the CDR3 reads CATSDFPGRQGGSYNEQFF. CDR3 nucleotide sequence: TGTGCCACCAGTGATTTTCCGGGGAGACAGGGGGGGTCCTACAATGAGCAGTTCTTC.

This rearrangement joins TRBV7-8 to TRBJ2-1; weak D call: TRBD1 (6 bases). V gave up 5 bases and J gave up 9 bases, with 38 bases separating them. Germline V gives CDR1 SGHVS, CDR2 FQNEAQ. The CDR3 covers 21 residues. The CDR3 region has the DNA TGTGCCAGCAGCCCCTATAGAGCAGGGGCTACCGTATACATAAAGGCCCGTGAGCAGTTCTTC. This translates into CASSPYRAGATVYIKAREQFF.

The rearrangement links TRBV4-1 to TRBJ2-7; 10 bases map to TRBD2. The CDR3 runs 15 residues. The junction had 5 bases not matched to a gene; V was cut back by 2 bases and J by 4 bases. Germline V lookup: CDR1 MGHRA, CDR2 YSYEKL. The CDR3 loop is CASSQPISGRYEQYF. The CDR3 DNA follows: TGCGCCAGCAGCCAACCAATTAGCGGGAGGTACGAGCAGTACTTC.